This is a list of T cell receptor beta chains from one sample in a study of cytomegalovirus exposure and HLA in healthy donors. Repertoires were generated with immunoSEQ multiplex PCR, while TCRdb's copy carries only in-frame clones and drops some. The table has 200,000 to 250,000 clones, approximately 78% seen once. The sequencing sample was made of PBMCs. The receptors were sampled from a man aged 30 to 45 in good health and CMV-seronegative. Both conserved end residues are trimmed from each CDR3. Fields, in order: V gene, J gene, CDR3 protein.

>TRBV4-2|TRBJ2-5
ASSQGSGGALETQY
>TRBV7-9|TRBJ1-2
ASSPGGVYGYT
>TRBV5-1|TRBJ1-1
ASSPWTGGRLMNTEAF
>TRBV18|TRBJ1-5
ASSPGGNNQPQH
>TRBV15|TRBJ1-1
ATSRGSGQNTEAF
>TRBV10-2|TRBJ2-3
ASSEYGGLFTDTQY
>TRBV29-1|TRBJ2-1
SVPGQGHEQF
>TRBV2|TRBJ1-2
ASMRGVGLGYT
>TRBV19|TRBJ2-3
ASSSGGIIDTQY
>TRBV5-8|TRBJ1-5
ASSFGFDSFI
>TRBV5-4|TRBJ2-7
ASSGTGAGEQY
>TRBV27|TRBJ2-7
ASGPGSPEQY
>TRBV6-6|TRBJ1-2
ASSSQGGGYGYT
>TRBV9|TRBJ2-2
ASSVARGLARSGELF
>TRBV9|TRBJ1-2
ASFHGRQPAFGYT
>TRBV14|TRBJ1-5
ASSRIQGTNQPQH
>TRBV6-1|.
ASSELGTSSYEQY